The TCR beta chain described here comes from a study of shared clonotypes between healthy human individuals (dated by TCRdb to 2020 to 2022). At the level of the whole study: The cohort comprised a couple of women and a few men aged 18 to 49 years. Each donor's leukapheresis produced roughly between roughly 0.94 and 9.5 billion PBMCs. To increase sequencing depth and limit assay-specific biases, TCR repertoire library preparation and sequencing were carried out by different laboratories using diverse techniques. To estimate repertoire size and how much clonotypes are shared between individuals, the study performed deep sequencing of blood TCR repertoires from a handful of healthy adults. Summary of the overall study and its limitations: Because the study included a small number of donors, the genetic and exposure-history diversity represented was limited. Pairwise subsampling indicated that sequencing depth was expected to affect the degree of clonotype sharing among donors. Sampling was limited to blood, and TCR repertoires in tissue likely differ from TCR repertoires in blood.

Donors were healthy HIV-negative adults with no recently reported acute infections or vaccinations. Only Caucasian adults living in Nashville, Tennessee, USA were represented among the donors. For unsorted samples, 75 million to 100 million PBMCs were counted and genomic DNA was extracted with the QIAamp DNA Blood Mini kit. After blood collection by leukapheresis, PBMCs were isolated using Ficoll-Histopaque density gradient centrifugation and then cryopreserved in the vapor phase of liquid nitrogen. There are 13 amino acids in the CDR3, from cysteine to phenylalanine inclusive. The DNA shown is the 39-base CDR3, in frame from base 1. The germline V gene encodes CDR1 SEHNR and CDR2 FQNEAQ (reference sequence). About this clone: This clone's antigen is unknown. One end of the junction varies from germline; a read error may be responsible.

Using the deep immunoSEQ assay, multiplex PCR amplified TCR CDR3 regions from genomic DNA. For each cell subset, the extracted genomic DNA was distributed evenly across all wells of several immunoSEQ 96-well plates, and each plate served as one replicate. For unsorted PBMC, 300 ng genomic DNA, equal to 30,000 or so T cell genomes, was loaded into each replicate PCR. Genomic DNA from unsorted PBMC was sequenced over ten immunoSEQ deep assay plates. Purified libraries were measured with a Qubit 3.0 fluorometer, size-checked on a Bioanalyzer 2100, and measured again with the KAPA Library Quantification kit. Each immunoSEQ 96-well plate was sequenced on its own single-read 150-cycle Illumina NextSeq 550 flow cell. On the study's bioinformatics: The immunoSEQ output contained only junctional sequences without quality scores, so filtering could not match that applied to full-length reads. Sequences were annotated with PyIR, a Python wrapper for IgBLAST v1.9, and V/J genes and CDR3 were assigned using IMGT germline references. Any read was removed if the V/J assignment was weak (E-value above 1e-6), the CDR3 was missing, or the read contained stop codons, out-of-frame junctions, or ambiguous translated residues. A V3J clonotype was defined by an identical inferred V gene, J gene, and CDR3 amino acid sequence. Percentage overlap between repertoires was computed as shared unique clonotypes divided by the size of the smaller repertoire. RTK rarefaction, the Chao1 estimator, and Recon v2.1 estimates of unobserved clonotypes were used to assess repertoire richness. In its TCRdb copy, this immuneACCESS table keeps in-frame sequences only and misses some clones. Where compared with another copy, unresolved V genes explain less than half of these, and the others have no known cause. V, J and clone size derive from that table, while D and trimming were established from the DNA sequence. The sample contains about half a million clones, around 73% of them found a single time. The top ten clonotypes cover 12% of the sample.

The source of this sequence is a woman aged 40 to 55 in good health. Some clones in this sample may be carry-over from other donors' samples. The chain is encoded by TRBV7-9 joined to TRBJ1-1; 5 matching bases give a weak D call of TRBD1. Sequencing input: PBMCs. CDR3 region: CASSSQENTEAFF. The DNA sequence reads TGCGCCAGCAGCTCACAGGAGAACACTGAAGCTTTCTTT.